Detailed here is one T cell receptor beta chain. Its antigen remains unknown. Amplified regions were TCR beta CDR3 sequences from RNA transcripts. During a first-round RT-PCR of the TCR CDR3, the HTBI primer set was used. In TCRdb, the multiplex PCR reads were re-called with MiXCR into one record per CDR3 protein. The repertoire includes 640,000 or so distinct CDR3 sequences, 13% to 15% of them detected once, and around 7% sits in the top ten. This specimen comes from a study of T cells in Graves' hyperthyroidism and ophthalmopathy. Overall study results and limits: Median prediction lead before ophthalmopathy onset was about 6.3 months with the model. A model using 13 V-J features told ophthalmopathy apart from stable hyperthyroidism. The majority of expanded thyroid clonotypes above 0.001 also appeared in blood.

Exclusion followed for patients with uncontrolled infection, other autoimmune disease, pregnancy or lactation. The sequence was collected from a woman aged 18-35 years with Graves' ophthalmopathy. The sample taken for sequencing was blood.

The CDR3 reads CASSQDRGRYGYTF. The CDR3 DNA sequence: TGCGCCAGCAGCCAAGACAGGGGTCGCTATGGCTACACCTTC. J is TRBJ1-2 and V is TRBV4-3, with D maybe TRBD1 (6 bases). V was cut by 0 bases and J by 4 bases, with 9 bases left in between. This CDR3 region has 14 residues. The germline V gene has CDR1 LGHNA and CDR2 YSLEER.